Below are 17 T cell receptor beta chains sequenced from a single sample in a study of OX40 agonist ivuxolimab in advanced cancers. Generated by immunoSEQ multiplex PCR, the TCRdb table keeps only in-frame clones and is missing some. This table holds 60,000 or so clones, 84% found once. The sample in question was CD4+ or CD8+ T cells sorted from blood, obtained in a trial of the OX40 agonist ivuxolimab. These receptors were collected from an adult with an advanced solid tumor such as melanoma, head and neck, liver or kidney cancer.

The gene calls are TRBV2 and TRBJ2-2, with 8 bases matching TRBD2. CDR1 SNHLY and CDR2 FYNNEI come from the germline V gene. The CDR3 extends over 15 amino acids. V was pared by 3 bases and J by 3 bases, with 3 bases of the junction left unmatched. The CDR3 sequence is CASSDRAGDTGELFF. In DNA, the CDR3 is TGTGCCAGCAGTGATCGAGCGGGAGACACCGGGGAGCTGTTTTTT. The full variable domain, completed using reference TRBV2 and TRBJ2-2, is EPEVTQTPSHQVTQMGQEVILRCVPISNHLYFYWYRQILGQKVEFLVSFYNNEISEKSEIFDDQFSVERPDGSNFTLKIRSTKLEDSAMYFCASSDRAGDTGELFFGEGSRLTVL.

This clone is deemed medium-sized. The chain links TRBV6-1 to TRBJ2-7; D not certain. CDR1 MNHNS and CDR2 SASEGT come from the germline V gene. V gave up 1 base and J gave up 6 bases, with 13 bases separating them. The length of the CDR3 is 14 residues. CDR3 in DNA: TGTGCCAGCAGTGAAGGAAACGCACCGGGCGAGCAGTACTTC. This sequence encodes CASSEGNAPGEQYF.

This chain links TRBV5-4 with TRBJ2-7; a weak D match, TRBD1 (6 bases). CDR3 size: 15 residues. The V gene lost 4 bases and the J gene lost 5 bases, with 19 bases spanning the gap. In germline, CDR1 is SGHNT, CDR2 YYREEE (reference sequence). The CDR3 DNA reads TGTGCCAGCAGCCCGGTGGACAGATCGACCAACGAGCAGTACTTC. Translating gives CASSPVDRSTNEQYF.

In the case of this clone: The same CDR3 also results from other DNA sequences found in this sample. The chain joins TRBV19 to TRBJ2-7; D gene uncertain. The V end lost 7 bases, the J end lost 0 bases, and 13 bases lay between the germline ends. There are 14 residues in the CDR3. Germline assignment: CDR1 LNHDA and CDR2 SQIVND (reference sequence). This CDR3 reads CASKTAVGSYEQYF. For the CDR3, the DNA is TGTGCCAGTAAGACGGCCGTGGGCTCCTACGAGCAGTACTTC.

The gene calls are TRBV19 and TRBJ1-2; D is ambiguous. Trimming pared 3 bases from V and 2 bases from J, leaving 13 bases between. CDR1 and CDR2 (germline): LNHDA, SQIVND (reference sequence). The length of the CDR3 is 15 residues. In nucleotides, the CDR3 is TGTGCCAGTAGTATTGGGGTGACAAACAACTATGGCTACACCTTC. It is translated as CASSIGVTNNYGYTF.

This clone was detected only a few times. V usage is TRBV7-2 and J usage is TRBJ1-1; no reliable D call. The germline V gene has CDR1 SGHTA and CDR2 FQGNSA. The CDR3 contains 13 residues. The V end was cut by 1 base, the J end by 5 bases, with 8 bases between. CDR3 DNA sequence: TGTGCCAGCAGCTTAGGGGGTAGGACTGAAGCTTTCTTT. Encoded protein: CASSLGGRTEAFF.

This chain joins TRBV6-5 and TRBJ1-4, with D unclear. CDR1 and CDR2 (germline): MNHEY, SVGAGI. Trimming removed 5 bases at V and 8 bases at J, with 15 bases between. The CDR3 is made up of 14 amino acids. The CDR3 DNA reads as TGTGCCAGCAGTGGCGACCAAAGGCGGGAAAAACTGTTTTTT. As protein: CASSGDQRREKLFF.

This chain links TRBV5-6 with TRBJ2-4; 7 bases match TRBD2. Trimming cost V 4 bases and J 0 bases; bases outside gene matches: 13. Germline V gene data show CDR1 as SGHDT and CDR2 as YYEEEE. This CDR3 comprises 18 residues. The CDR3 here is CASSPPLWASGAKNIQYF. In nucleotides, the CDR3 is TGTGCCAGCAGCCCCCCACTCTGGGCTAGCGGAGCCAAAAACATTCAGTACTTC.

The chain is built from TRBV6-6 and TRBJ2-5; no reliable D call. Germline-derived CDR1 and CDR2 are MNHNY and SVGAGI (reference sequence). This CDR3 region has 14 residues. Trimming removed 8 bases at V and 1 base at J, with 14 bases between. The CDR3 DNA follows: TGTGCCAGCGCGTCTAAGGCGGTCCAAGAGACCCAGTACTTC. This sequence encodes CASASKAVQETQYF.

The genes are TRBV5-1 and TRBJ2-7, with a possible D match to TRBD1 (5 bases). Trimming cost V 2 bases and J 4 bases, with 7 bases left between them. Germline-derived CDR1 and CDR2 are SGHRS and YFSETQ. CDR3 size: 12 residues. In DNA form, the CDR3 reads TGCGCCAGCAGCTTTCAGGGTTACGAGCAGTACTTC. It translates to CASSFQGYEQYF. The whole variable domain, remainder taken from reference TRBV5-1 and TRBJ2-7, is KAGVTQTPRYLIKTRGQQVTLSCSPISGHRSVSWYQQTPGQGLQFLFEYFSETQRNKGNFPGRFSGRQFSNSRSEMNVSTLELGDSALYLCASSFQGYEQYFGPGTRLTVT.

This clone was counted a few times. The J gene is TRBJ2-3, the V gene TRBV15; 9 bases fit TRBD1. The CDR3 consists of 16 residues. Trimming cost V 3 bases and J 6 bases; bases outside gene matches: 10. CDR1 and CDR2 (germline): LNHNV, YYDKDF (reference sequence). This CDR3 is CATSRGGTGKRDTQYF. The CDR3 DNA is TGTGCCACCAGCAGGGGCGGGACAGGGAAAAGGGATACGCAGTATTTT.

The rearrangement joins TRBV2 to TRBJ1-3; no clear D gene. The CDR3 has 14 residues. Germline V gene sequence: CDR1 SNHLY, CDR2 FYNNEI. Trimming shortened V by 6 bases and J by 0 bases, and 9 bases separated the two germline ends. The CDR3, as DNA: TGTGCCAGCAGACGTGGGTTCTCTGGAAACACCATATATTTT. This translates into CASRRGFSGNTIYF. Based on the CDR3 plus reference TRBV2 and TRBJ1-3, the full variable domain is EPEVTQTPSHQVTQMGQEVILRCVPISNHLYFYWYRQILGQKVEFLVSFYNNEISEKSEIFDDQFSVERPDGSNFTLKIRSTKLEDSAMYFCASRRGFSGNTIYFGEGSWLTVV.

The chain combines TRBV19 with TRBJ1-6; 8 nucleotides agree with TRBD1. Trimming at V came to 7 bases and at J to 7 bases, leaving 3 bases not matched to a gene. The CDR3 extends over 13 amino acids. Germline V lookup: CDR1 LNHDA, CDR2 SQIVND (reference sequence). In DNA, the CDR3 is TGTGCCAGTAATGGACAGGGAAATTCACCCCTCCACTTT. Its translation: CASNGQGNSPLHF.

J is TRBJ2-1 and V is TRBV5-1; 7 nucleotides agree with TRBD2. V was clipped by 0 bases and J by 8 bases; unmatched bases: 8. The CDR3 is 15 residues long. In germline, CDR1 is SGHRS, CDR2 YFSETQ. In DNA form, the CDR3 reads TGCGCCAGCAGCTTGGAACGCGGGAGTGTGGATGAGCAGTTCTTC. This codes for CASSLERGSVDEQFF.

V usage is TRBV5-6 and J usage is TRBJ2-5; the D gene is possibly TRBD2 (6 bases). V lost 0 bases, J lost 4 bases, and 10 bases lay in between. The CDR3 sequence is 14 residues long. Looked up from germline, CDR1 is SGHDT and CDR2 is YYEEEE. CDR3 region: CASSLVGSPETQYF. The CDR3 nucleotides are TGTGCCAGCAGCTTGGTCGGGAGCCCAGAGACCCAGTACTTC.

The chain uses TRBV2 and TRBJ2-3; D could derive from TRBD1 or TRBD2 (7 bases each). Germline lookup yields CDR1 SNHLY and CDR2 FYNNEI. Deletions cut 4 bases from V and 0 bases from J, with 14 bases between. The CDR3 is made up of 16 amino acids. In DNA form, the CDR3 reads TGTGCCAGCAGTGCCCAGGGGGGGGGCAGCACAGATACGCAGTATTTT. Protein product: CASSAQGGGSTDTQYF.

The chain has TRBV19 and TRBJ2-2; 7 bases are shared with TRBD1. The CDR3 has 14 amino acids. The germline V gene has CDR1 LNHDA and CDR2 SQIVND (reference sequence). The junction had 11 bases not matched to a gene; V was cut back by 7 bases and J by 9 bases. This chain's CDR3 is CASKEQGTIRELFF. The CDR3 bases are TGTGCCAGTAAGGAACAGGGGACGATCCGGGAGCTGTTTTTT. Full variable domain (remainder filled in from reference TRBV19 and TRBJ2-2): DGGITQSPKYLFRKEGQNVTLSCEQNLNHDAMYWYRQDPGQGLRLIYYSQIVNDFQKGDIAEGYSVSREKKESFPLTVTSAQKNPTAFYLCASKEQGTIRELFFGEGSRLTVL.